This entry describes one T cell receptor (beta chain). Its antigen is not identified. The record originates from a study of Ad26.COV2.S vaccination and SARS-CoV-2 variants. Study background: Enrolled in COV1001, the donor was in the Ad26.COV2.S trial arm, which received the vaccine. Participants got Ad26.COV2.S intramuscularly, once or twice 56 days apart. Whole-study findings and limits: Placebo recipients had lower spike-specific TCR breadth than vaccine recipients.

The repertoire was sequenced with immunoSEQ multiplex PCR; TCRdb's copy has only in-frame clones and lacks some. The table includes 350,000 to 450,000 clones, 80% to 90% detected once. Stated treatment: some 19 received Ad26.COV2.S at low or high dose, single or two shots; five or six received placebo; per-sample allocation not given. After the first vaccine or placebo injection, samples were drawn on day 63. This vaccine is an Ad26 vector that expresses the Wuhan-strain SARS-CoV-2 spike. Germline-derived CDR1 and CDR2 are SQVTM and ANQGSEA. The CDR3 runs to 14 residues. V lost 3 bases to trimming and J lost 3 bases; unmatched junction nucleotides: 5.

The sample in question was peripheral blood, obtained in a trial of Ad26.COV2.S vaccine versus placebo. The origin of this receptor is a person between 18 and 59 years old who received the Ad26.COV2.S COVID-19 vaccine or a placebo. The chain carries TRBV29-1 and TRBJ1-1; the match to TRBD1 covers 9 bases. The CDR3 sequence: CSVDDGDRDTEAFF. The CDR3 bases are TGCAGCGTTGACGACGGGGACAGGGACACTGAAGCTTTCTTT. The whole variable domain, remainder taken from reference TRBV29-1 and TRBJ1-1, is SAVISQKPSRDICQRGTSLTIQCQVDSQVTMMFWYRQQPGQSLTLIATANQGSEATYESGFVIDKFPISRPNLTFSTLTVSNMSPEDSSIYLCSVDDGDRDTEAFFGQGTRLTVV.